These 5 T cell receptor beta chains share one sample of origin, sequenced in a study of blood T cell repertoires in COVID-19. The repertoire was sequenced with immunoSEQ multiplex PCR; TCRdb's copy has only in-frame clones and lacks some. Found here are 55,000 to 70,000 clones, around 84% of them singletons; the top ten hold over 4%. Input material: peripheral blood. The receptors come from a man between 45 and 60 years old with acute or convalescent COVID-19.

The CDR3 sequence is CASSQGTSGWGGTQYF. As DNA, the CDR3 is TGCGCCAGCAGCCAAGGGACTAGCGGTTGGGGTGGGACCCAGTACTTC. The rearrangement links TRBV4-1 to TRBJ2-5; the match to TRBD2 covers 10 bases. The germline V gene encodes CDR1 MGHRA and CDR2 YSYEKL. The CDR3 length is 16 residues. J gave up 7 bases and V 1 base, and 9 bases lay outside the gene matches.

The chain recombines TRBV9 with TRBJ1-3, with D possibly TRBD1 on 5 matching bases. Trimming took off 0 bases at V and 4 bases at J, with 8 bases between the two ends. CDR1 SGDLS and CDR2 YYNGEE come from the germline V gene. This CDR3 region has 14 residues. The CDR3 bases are TGTGCCAGCAGCGTAGAGGGGTTCGGAAACACCATATATTTT. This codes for CASSVEGFGNTIYF.

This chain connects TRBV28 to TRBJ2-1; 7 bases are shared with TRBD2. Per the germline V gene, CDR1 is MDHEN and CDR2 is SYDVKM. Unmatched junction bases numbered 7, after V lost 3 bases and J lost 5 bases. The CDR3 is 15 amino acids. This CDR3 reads CASSFSGLADNEQFF. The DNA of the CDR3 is TGTGCCAGCAGTTTTTCTGGGCTAGCGGACAATGAGCAGTTCTTC. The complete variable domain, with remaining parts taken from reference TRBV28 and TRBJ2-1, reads DVKVTQSSRYLVKRTGEKVFLECVQDMDHENMFWYRQDPGLGLRLIYFSYDVKMKEKGDIPEGYSVSREKKERFSLILESASTNQTSMYLCASSFSGLADNEQFFGPGTRLTVL.

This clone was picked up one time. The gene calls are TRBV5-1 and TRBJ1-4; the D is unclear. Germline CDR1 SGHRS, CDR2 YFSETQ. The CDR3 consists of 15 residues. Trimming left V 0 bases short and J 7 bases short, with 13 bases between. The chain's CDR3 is CASSLEPGRAEKLFF. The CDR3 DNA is TGCGCCAGCAGCTTGGAGCCGGGAAGAGCTGAAAAACTGTTTTTT.

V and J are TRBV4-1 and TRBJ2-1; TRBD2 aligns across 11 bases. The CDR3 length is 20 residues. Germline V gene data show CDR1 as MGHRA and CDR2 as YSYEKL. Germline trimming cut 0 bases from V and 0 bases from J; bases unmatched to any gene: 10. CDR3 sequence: CASSQEAPSGRPLSYNEQFF. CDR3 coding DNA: TGCGCCAGCAGCCAAGAAGCGCCTAGCGGGAGGCCGCTCTCCTACAATGAGCAGTTCTTC.